This record covers a single T cell receptor (beta chain). This entry comes from a study of blood T cell repertoires in COVID-19. Study summary: PBMCs, B-cell-depleted T cells, or T cells provided the cDNA or gDNA that made up the material.

This table comes from immunoSEQ multiplex PCR, and its TCRdb copy is limited to in-frame clones, with some not included. The table has roughly 300,000 clones, 75% to 95% seen once. The study drew participants aged about 18 to 95 years from 20 to 30 US areas. The sequence was obtained from a woman in her twenties or thirties who had recovered from COVID-19. Sequenced: PBMCs or T cells enriched from blood (not recorded which).

For the CDR3, the DNA is TGTGCCAGCAGCCCCCGGACAGGGGAGTGGGACACTGAAGCTTTCTTT. Translation: CASSPRTGEWDTEAFF. The V gene is TRBV27, the J gene TRBJ1-1, with TRBD1 matching 9 bases. CDR1 is MNHEY, CDR2 SMNVEV, per germline (reference sequence). After removal of 6 bases from V and 3 bases from J, the junction contained 11 bases not matched to a gene. This CDR3 contains 16 residues.